This is a list of T cell receptor beta chains from one sample in a study of blood T cells in healthy people across ages. TCRdb passed the 5' RACE reads through MiXCR, listing each CDR3 protein once. The sample shows 800,000 or so distinct CDR3 sequences, more than 35% of them seen only once. The sample comprised blood. Receptors originate from a man older than 75 in good health. Each CDR3 is given without its conserved first and last residue.

V gene: TRBV9; CDR3 length: 12; J gene: TRBJ2-1; CDR3 protein: ASSVALGRGEQF
V gene: TRBV25-1; CDR3 length: 10; J gene: TRBJ1-2; CDR3 protein: ASSEGFYGYT
V gene: TRBV30; CDR3 length: 12; J gene: TRBJ2-1; CDR3 protein: AWVSSGAGDEQF
V gene: TRBV27; CDR3 length: 16; J gene: NA; CDR3 protein: ASSPRGSLAGGRNEQY
V gene: TRBV28; CDR3 length: 11; J gene: TRBJ2-3; CDR3 protein: ASSRGTMDTQY
V gene: TRBV14; CDR3 length: 12; J gene: TRBJ2-1; CDR3 protein: ASSQGAGRGKQF
V gene: TRBV29-1; CDR3 length: 11; J gene: TRBJ2-1; CDR3 protein: SVEEMAYNEQF
V gene: TRBV12-3/TRBV12-4; CDR3 length: 14; J gene: TRBJ1-3; CDR3 protein: AGTKTGASSGNTIY
V gene: TRBV29-1; CDR3 length: 10; J gene: TRBJ2-1; CDR3 protein: SVAASYNEQF
V gene: TRBV29-1; CDR3 length: 11; J gene: TRBJ1-1; CDR3 protein: SVEQQMNTEAF
V gene: TRBV2; CDR3 length: 10; J gene: TRBJ2-3; CDR3 protein: ASISMGYTQY
V gene: TRBV6-5; CDR3 length: 14; J gene: TRBJ1-1; CDR3 protein: ASSYNRGTFGAEAF
V gene: TRBV20-1; CDR3 length: 13; J gene: TRBJ2-3; CDR3 protein: SVLPPPQGTDTQY
V gene: TRBV3-1; CDR3 length: 14; J gene: TRBJ2-7; CDR3 protein: ASSPGTSLPGHEQY
V gene: TRBV27; CDR3 length: 13; J gene: TRBJ2-5; CDR3 protein: ASSPKDRGYNEQY
V gene: TRBV29-1; CDR3 length: 8; J gene: TRBJ2-3; CDR3 protein: SVNTDTQY
V gene: TRBV19; CDR3 length: 14; J gene: NA; CDR3 protein: ASSMGSTRGRETQY
V gene: TRBV7-2; CDR3 length: 14; J gene: TRBJ1-2; CDR3 protein: ASSLAGGASYYGYT
V gene: TRBV7-2; CDR3 length: 12; J gene: TRBJ2-5; CDR3 protein: ASSPDFLSETQY
V gene: TRBV29-1; CDR3 length: 10; J gene: TRBJ2-1; CDR3 protein: SAERNNNEQF
V gene: TRBV20-1; CDR3 length: 13; J gene: TRBJ2-7; CDR3 protein: SARALSRNSYEQY
V gene: TRBV4-2; CDR3 length: 14; J gene: TRBJ2-1; CDR3 protein: ASSQVATGGNGEQF
V gene: TRBV28; CDR3 length: 12; J gene: TRBJ2-5; CDR3 protein: ASSLTSVEIEQY
V gene: TRBV4-2; CDR3 length: 14; J gene: TRBJ1-1; CDR3 protein: ASSQEGTGVNTEAF
V gene: TRBV6-1; CDR3 length: 12; J gene: TRBJ2-7; CDR3 protein: ASALAGVGYEQY
V gene: TRBV12-5; CDR3 length: 12; J gene: TRBJ2-7; CDR3 protein: ASAREGFGEAQY
V gene: TRBV7-3; CDR3 length: 14; J gene: TRBJ2-1; CDR3 protein: ASSVTSASSYNEQF
V gene: TRBV6-4; CDR3 length: 18; J gene: TRBJ2-6; CDR3 protein: ASSDPGLAGATSGANVLT
V gene: TRBV28; CDR3 length: 13; J gene: TRBJ2-1; CDR3 protein: ASSLRGVTYNEQF
V gene: TRBV5-1; CDR3 length: 12; J gene: NA; CDR3 protein: ASSPATGRDEQY
V gene: TRBV27; CDR3 length: 12; J gene: TRBJ2-7; CDR3 protein: ASSPSAGEYEQY
V gene: TRBV15; CDR3 length: 11; J gene: TRBJ2-4; CDR3 protein: ATTMDRGYIQY
V gene: TRBV12-3/TRBV12-4; CDR3 length: 13; J gene: TRBJ2-7; CDR3 protein: ASSFLDLSLYEQY
V gene: TRBV11-3; CDR3 length: 17; J gene: TRBJ2-1; CDR3 protein: ASSLDPGLAVYSYNEQF
V gene: TRBV29-1; CDR3 length: 13; J gene: TRBJ2-4; CDR3 protein: SVDRAGGFKNIQY
V gene: TRBV30; CDR3 length: 10; J gene: TRBJ2-1; CDR3 protein: AWNGFYNEQF
V gene: TRBV21-1; CDR3 length: 15; J gene: TRBJ2-3; CDR3 protein: ASSKEESPNLTDTQY